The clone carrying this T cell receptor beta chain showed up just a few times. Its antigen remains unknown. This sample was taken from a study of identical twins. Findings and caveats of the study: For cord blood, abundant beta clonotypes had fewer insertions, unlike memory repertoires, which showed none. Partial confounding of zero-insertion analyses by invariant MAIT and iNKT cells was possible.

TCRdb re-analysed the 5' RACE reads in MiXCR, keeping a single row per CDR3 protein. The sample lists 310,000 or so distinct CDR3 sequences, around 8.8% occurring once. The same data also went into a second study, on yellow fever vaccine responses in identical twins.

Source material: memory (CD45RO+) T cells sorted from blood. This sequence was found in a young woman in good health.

CDR3 bases: TGTGCCAGCAGCTTAGAGGACCTTGTGGGACAGGGGAGCACAGATACGCAGTATTTT. Its protein product is CASSLEDLVGQGSTDTQYF. This chain connects TRBV11-2 to TRBJ2-3; 10 bases match TRBD1. V shed 0 bases and J 0 bases; nucleotides not matched to a gene: 9. The CDR3 totals 19 residues. Germline CDR1 reads SGHAT; CDR2 reads FQNNGV.